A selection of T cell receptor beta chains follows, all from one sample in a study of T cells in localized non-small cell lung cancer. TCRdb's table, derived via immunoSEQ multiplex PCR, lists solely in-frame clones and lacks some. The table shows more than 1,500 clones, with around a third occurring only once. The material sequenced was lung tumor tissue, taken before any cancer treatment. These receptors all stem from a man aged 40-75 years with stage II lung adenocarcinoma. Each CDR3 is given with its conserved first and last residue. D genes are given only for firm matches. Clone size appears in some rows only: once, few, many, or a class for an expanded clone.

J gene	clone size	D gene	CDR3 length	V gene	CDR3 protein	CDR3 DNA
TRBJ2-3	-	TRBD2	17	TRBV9	CASSVVGLAGGRDTQYF	TGTGCCAGCAGCGTCGTAGGACTAGCGGGAGGAAGAGATACGCAATATTTT
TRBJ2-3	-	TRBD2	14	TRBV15	CAISLGGGADTQYF	TGTGCCATCAGCTTAGGCGGGGGGGCAGATACGCAGTATTTT
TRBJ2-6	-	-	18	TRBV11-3	CASRLGIGILSGANVLTF	TGTGCCAGCAGGCTAGGGATAGGGATCCTCTCTGGGGCCAACGTCCTGACTTTC
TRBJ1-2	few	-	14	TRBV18	CASSPNEAVYGYTF	TGTGCCAGCTCACCAAATGAGGCGGTCTATGGCTACACCTTC
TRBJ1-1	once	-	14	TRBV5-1	CASSLGSQNTEAFF	TGCGCCAGCAGCTTAGGCAGCCAGAACACTGAAGCTTTCTTT
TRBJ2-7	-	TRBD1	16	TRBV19	CASSIVNGTGTYEQYF	TGTGCCAGTAGTATAGTCAACGGGACAGGGACATACGAGCAGTACTTC
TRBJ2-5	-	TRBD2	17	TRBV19	CASSMSRSGGARETQYF	TGTGCCAGTAGTATGTCGAGGAGCGGGGGGGCCCGAGAGACCCAGTACTTC
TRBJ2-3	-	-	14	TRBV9	CASSSRNRRDTQYF	TGTGCCAGCAGCTCCCGTAACCGGCGGGATACGCAGTATTTT
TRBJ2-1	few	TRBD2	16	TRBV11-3	CASSFSFLAGHNEQFF	TGTGCCAGCAGCTTTTCCTTCCTAGCGGGCCACAATGAGCAGTTCTTC
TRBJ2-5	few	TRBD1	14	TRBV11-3	CASSKNRGQETQYF	TGTGCCAGCAGCAAAAACAGGGGGCAAGAGACCCAGTACTTC
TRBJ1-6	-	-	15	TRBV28	CASSGRSSYNSPLHF	TGTGCCAGCAGTGGGCGTAGCTCCTATAATTCACCCCTCCACTTT
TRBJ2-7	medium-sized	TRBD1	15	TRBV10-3	CATHLNRDREYEQYF	TGTGCCACCCACCTGAACCGGGACAGAGAATACGAGCAGTACTTC
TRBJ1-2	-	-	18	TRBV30	CAWAGLLNRNRANYGYTF	TGTGCCTGGGCCGGGCTACTAAACAGGAATCGAGCTAACTATGGCTACACCTTC
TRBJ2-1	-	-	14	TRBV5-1	CASSSRRPENEQFF	TGCGCCAGCAGTTCACGGAGACCTGAAAATGAGCAGTTCTTC
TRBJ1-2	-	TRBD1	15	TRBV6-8	CATVPGQGKGYGYTF	TGTGCCACCGTCCCGGGACAGGGAAAGGGCTATGGTTACACCTTC
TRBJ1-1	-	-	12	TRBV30	CAWTAGYTEVFF	TGTGCCTGGACGGCGGGCTACACTGAAGTTTTTTTT
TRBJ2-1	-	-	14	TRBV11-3	CASSLRTAVNEQFF	TGTGCCAGCAGCTTAAGGACAGCAGTCAATGAGCAGTTCTTC
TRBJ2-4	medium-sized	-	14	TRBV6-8	CASSYRRAKNIQYF	TGTGCCAGCAGTTACCGGAGAGCCAAAAACATTCAGTACTTC
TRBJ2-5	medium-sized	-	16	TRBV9	CASSVGSAGLQETQYF	TGTGCCAGCAGCGTAGGGTCGGCAGGCCTCCAAGAGACCCAGTACTTC
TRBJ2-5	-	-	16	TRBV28	CASEGRDIASGETQYF	TGTGCCAGCGAGGGGCGGGACATCGCCTCCGGGGAGACCCAGTACTTC
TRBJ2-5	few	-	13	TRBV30	CAWSAVAQETQYF	TGTGCCTGGAGTGCGGTAGCACAAGAGACCCAGTACTTC
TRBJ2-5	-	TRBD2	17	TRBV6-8	CASSTRGGEGREETQYF	TGTGCCAGCAGTACCCGGGGGGGAGAGGGGAGGGAGGAGACCCAGTACTTC
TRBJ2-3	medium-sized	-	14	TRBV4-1	CASSRLPGTDTQYF	TGCGCCAGCAGCCGTCTACCGGGAACAGATACGCAGTATTTT
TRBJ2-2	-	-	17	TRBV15	CATSRERGSGDTGELFF	TGTGCCACCAGCAGAGAAAGGGGATCCGGGGACACCGGGGAGCTGTTTTTT
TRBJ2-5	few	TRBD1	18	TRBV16	CASSQSVTGQGARETQYF	TGTGCCAGCAGCCAATCGGTAACGGGACAGGGGGCTCGTGAGACCCAGTACTTC
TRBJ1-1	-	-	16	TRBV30	CAWSVRTALGRSEAFF	TGTGCCTGGAGTGTACGGACAGCCTTAGGTCGTTCTGAAGCTTTCTTT
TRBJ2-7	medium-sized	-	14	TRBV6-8	CASNQWGESYEQYF	TGTGCCAGCAACCAGTGGGGGGAATCCTACGAGCAGTACTTC
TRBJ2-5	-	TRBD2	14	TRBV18	CASSSPSGRETQYF	TGTGCCAGCTCATCCCCTAGCGGGAGGGAGACCCAGTACTTC
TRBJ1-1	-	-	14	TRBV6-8	CASSPRLMNTEAFF	TGTGCCAGCAGTCCCAGACTGATGAACACTGAAGCTTTCTTT
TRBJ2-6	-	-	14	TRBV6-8	CASSDTSGANVLTF	TGTGCCAGCAGCGACACCTCTGGGGCCAACGTCCTGACTTTC
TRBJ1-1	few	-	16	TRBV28	CASTPEAGENAGEAFF	TGTGCCAGCACTCCTGAGGCGGGGGAGAATGCGGGTGAAGCTTTTTTT